The 11 T cell receptor beta chains below were found in one sample sequenced in a study of cytomegalovirus exposure and HLA in healthy donors (dated by TCRdb to the late 2010s). The library was prepared using the immunoSEQ multiplex PCR assay. Held by TCRdb, this immuneACCESS table contains in-frame sequences only and omits some clones. Under half of the omission traces to an unresolved V gene where checked; the cause of the rest is unknown. The sample records 52,000 or so clones, about 88% of which are singletons. Jointly, the top ten make up 15% of the sample. Sequenced: PBMCs. Every receptor here comes from a woman in her late teens or twenties in good health and CMV-seronegative.

This chain uses TRBV10-3 with TRBJ1-2; 8 nucleotides align to TRBD1. The CDR3 covers 15 residues. Germline V CDR1 and CDR2: ENHRY, SYGVKD. The ends lost 6 bases at V and 0 bases at J; junction bases unmatched: 6. DNA of the CDR3: TGTGCCATCAGCGAGGGGACAGGAGCTAACTATGGCTACACCTTC. It is translated as CAISEGTGANYGYTF.

In this sample, this clone turned up a few times. The chain couples TRBV7-3 to TRBJ2-5, with 9 bases lining up with TRBD1. Germline values: CDR1 SGHTA, CDR2 FQGTGA. V shed 5 bases and J 12 bases; nucleotides not matched to a gene: 4. This CDR3 is 11 amino acids long. This CDR3 reads CASSTRDREYF. CDR3 bases: TGTGCCAGCAGCACCCGGGACAGGGAGTACTTC.

V and J are TRBV4-3 and TRBJ2-7; 9 bases fit TRBD2. The CDR3 runs to 15 residues. From germline, CDR1 is LGHNA and CDR2 YSLEER. V gave up 3 bases and J gave up 2 bases; unmatched junction bases: 5. The CDR3 sequence: CASSHSASGTYEQYF. In DNA form, the CDR3 reads TGCGCCAGCAGCCATTCGGCTAGCGGGACCTACGAGCAGTACTTC.

This rearrangement joins TRBV5-1 to TRBJ2-2; 12 positions match TRBD2. The CDR3 runs to 19 residues. CDR1 is SGHRS, CDR2 YFSETQ, per germline. The trim removed 6 bases at V and 7 bases at J, leaving 19 bases unmatched. The CDR3, as DNA: TGCGCCAGCACCCCATTTAAGCTAGCGGGAGGGCCAACTGGCGGGGAGCTGTTTTTT. Translated: CASTPFKLAGGPTGGELFF.

This chain joins TRBV7-9 and TRBJ2-3; 8 nucleotides agree with TRBD2. This CDR3 region has 14 residues. J lost 4 bases, V lost 5 bases, and 5 bases had no gene match. The germline V gene has CDR1 SEHNR and CDR2 FQNEAQ (reference sequence). CDR3 amino acids: CASSRGLAPDTQYF. In DNA, the CDR3 is TGTGCCAGCAGCCGAGGACTAGCTCCAGATACGCAGTATTTT.

The rearrangement links TRBV25-1 to TRBJ2-7, with D possibly TRBD1 on 6 matching bases. Between the trimmed V and J ends, which lost 7 bases and 4 bases, there was a span of 14 bases. Germline V gives CDR1 MGHDK, CDR2 SYGVNS. This CDR3 contains 13 residues. CDR3 residues: CASIPLGGYEQYF. The CDR3 DNA is TGTGCCAGCATCCCCCTAGGGGGATACGAGCAGTACTTC.

This clone was seen a single time. The rearrangement joins TRBV6-5 to TRBJ1-5; tentatively, D is TRBD1 (6 bases). Germline-derived CDR1 and CDR2 are MNHEY and SVGAGI. Between the trimmed V and J ends, which lost 5 bases and 2 bases, there was a span of 10 bases. The CDR3 sequence is 14 residues long. The CDR3 loop reads CASSTGLGNQPQHF. In DNA form, the CDR3 reads TGTGCCAGCAGTACAGGGTTGGGCAATCAGCCCCAGCATTTT.

This clone appeared a single time. The gene calls are TRBV19 and TRBJ2-3; D unresolved. Germline V lookup: CDR1 LNHDA, CDR2 SQIVND (reference sequence). The CDR3 is 14 residues long. The V end was cut by 4 bases, the J end by 0 bases, with 8 bases between. The CDR3 here is CASSRAASTDTQYF. In DNA form, the CDR3 reads TGTGCCAGTAGTAGGGCAGCTAGCACAGATACGCAGTATTTT.

This clone was seen once. The chain links TRBV27 to TRBJ2-1, with D perhaps TRBD1 (5 bases). The V gene lost 3 bases and the J gene lost 8 bases, with 14 bases spanning the gap. This CDR3 comprises 14 residues. Germline loops: CDR1 MNHEY, CDR2 SMNVEV (reference sequence). CDR3 nucleotides: TGTGCCAGCAGTTTCCAAGCCAGGGTCCATGAGCAGTTCTTC. Translated: CASSFQARVHEQFF.

The rearrangement uses TRBV27 and TRBJ2-5; tentative D call: TRBD1 (5 bases). With 2 bases removed from V and 5 bases from J, the gap between germline ends came to 21 bases. The CDR3 spans 17 residues. Looked up from germline, CDR1 is MNHEY and CDR2 is SMNVEV (reference sequence). CDR3 region: CASSLDSRALRYETQYF. CDR3 DNA: TGTGCCAGCAGTTTAGACAGTAGAGCCCTGAGATACGAGACCCAGTACTTC.

The rearrangement links TRBV7-9 to TRBJ2-1; 7 nucleotides match TRBD2. Germline CDR1 is SEHNR and CDR2 is FQNEAQ (reference sequence). V shed 3 bases and J 2 bases; nucleotides not matched to a gene: 7. CDR3 length equals 16 residues. The CDR3 loop is CASSLASGFPYNEQFF. CDR3 nucleotides: TGTGCCAGCAGCTTGGCTAGCGGCTTCCCCTACAATGAGCAGTTCTTC.